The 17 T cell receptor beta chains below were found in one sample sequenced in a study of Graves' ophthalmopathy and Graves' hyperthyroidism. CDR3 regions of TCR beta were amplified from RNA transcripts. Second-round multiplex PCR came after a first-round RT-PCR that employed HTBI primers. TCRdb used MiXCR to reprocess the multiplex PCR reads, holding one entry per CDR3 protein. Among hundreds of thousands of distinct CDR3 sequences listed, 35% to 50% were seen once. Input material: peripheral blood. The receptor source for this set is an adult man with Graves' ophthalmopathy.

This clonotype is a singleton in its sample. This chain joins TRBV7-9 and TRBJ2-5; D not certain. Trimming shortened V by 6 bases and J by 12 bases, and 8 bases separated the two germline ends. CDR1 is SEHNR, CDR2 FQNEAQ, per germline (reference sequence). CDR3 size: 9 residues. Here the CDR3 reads CASSSPKYF. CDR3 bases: TGTGCCAGCAGTTCGCCTAAGTACTTC.

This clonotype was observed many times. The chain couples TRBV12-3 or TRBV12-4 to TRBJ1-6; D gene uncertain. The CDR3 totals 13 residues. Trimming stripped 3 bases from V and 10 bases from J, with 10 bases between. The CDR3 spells CASSFKVRSPLHF. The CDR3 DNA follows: TGTGCCAGCAGTTTCAAGGTTCGGTCACCCCTCCACTTT.

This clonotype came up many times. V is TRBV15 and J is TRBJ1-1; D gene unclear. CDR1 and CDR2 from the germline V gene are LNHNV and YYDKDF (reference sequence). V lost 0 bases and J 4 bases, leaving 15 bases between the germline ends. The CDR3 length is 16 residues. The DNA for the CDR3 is TGTGCCACCAGCAGAGATTATAACAGCTTGAGCACTGAAGCTTTCTTT. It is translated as CATSRDYNSLSTEAFF.

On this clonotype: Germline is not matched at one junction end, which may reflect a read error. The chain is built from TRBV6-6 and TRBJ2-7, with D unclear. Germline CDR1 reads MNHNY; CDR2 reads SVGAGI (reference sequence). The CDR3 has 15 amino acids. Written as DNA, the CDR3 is TGTGCCAGTAGTTACATAGGCCCCTTAGCCTACGAGCAGTACTTC. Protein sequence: CASSYIGPLAYEQYF.

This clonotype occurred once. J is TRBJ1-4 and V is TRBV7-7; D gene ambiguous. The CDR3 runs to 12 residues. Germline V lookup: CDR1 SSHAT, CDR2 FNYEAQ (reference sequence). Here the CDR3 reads CARGRGGEKLFF. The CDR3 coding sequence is TGTGCTAGAGGACGGGGAGGTGAAAAACTGTTTTTT.

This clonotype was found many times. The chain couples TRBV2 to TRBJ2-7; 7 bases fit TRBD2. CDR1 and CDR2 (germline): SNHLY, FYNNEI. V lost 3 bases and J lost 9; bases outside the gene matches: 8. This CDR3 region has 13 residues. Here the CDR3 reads CASSDGPGGAQYF. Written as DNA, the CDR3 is TGTGCCAGCAGTGACGGTCCGGGGGGAGCGCAGTACTTC.

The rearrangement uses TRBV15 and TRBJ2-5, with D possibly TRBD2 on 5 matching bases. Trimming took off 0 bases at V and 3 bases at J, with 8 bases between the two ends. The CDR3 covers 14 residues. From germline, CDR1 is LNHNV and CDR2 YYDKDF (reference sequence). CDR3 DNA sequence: TGTGCCACCAGCAGAGATCTAGCTGAAGAGACCCAGTACTTC. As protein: CATSRDLAEETQYF.

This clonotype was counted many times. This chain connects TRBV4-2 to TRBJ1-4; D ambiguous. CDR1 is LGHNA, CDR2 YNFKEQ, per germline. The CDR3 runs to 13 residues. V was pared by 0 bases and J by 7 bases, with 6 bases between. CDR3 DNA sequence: TGTGCCAGCAGCCAAGACGCGGGTGAAAAACTGTTTTTT. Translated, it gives CASSQDAGEKLFF.

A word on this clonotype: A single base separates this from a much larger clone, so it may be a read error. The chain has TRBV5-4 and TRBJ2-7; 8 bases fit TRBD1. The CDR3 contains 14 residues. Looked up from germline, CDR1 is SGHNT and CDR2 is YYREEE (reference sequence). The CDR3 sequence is CASSLLPGGYGQYF. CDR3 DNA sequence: TGTGCCAGCAGCTTGCTCCCAGGGGGCTACGGGCAGTACTTC.

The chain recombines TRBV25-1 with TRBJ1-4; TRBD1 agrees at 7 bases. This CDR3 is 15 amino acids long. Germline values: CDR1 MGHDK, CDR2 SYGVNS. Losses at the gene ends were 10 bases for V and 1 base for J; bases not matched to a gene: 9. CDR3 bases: TGTGCCATCACCTCCGGGACAGAAACTAATGAAAAACTGTTTTTT. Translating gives CAITSGTETNEKLFF.

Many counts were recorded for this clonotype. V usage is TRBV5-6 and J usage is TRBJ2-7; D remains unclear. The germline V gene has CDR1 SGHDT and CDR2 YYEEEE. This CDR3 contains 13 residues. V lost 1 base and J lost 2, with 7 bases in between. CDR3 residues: CASSLTSTYEQYF. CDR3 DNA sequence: TGTGCCAGCAGCTTGACCTCAACCTACGAGCAGTACTTC.

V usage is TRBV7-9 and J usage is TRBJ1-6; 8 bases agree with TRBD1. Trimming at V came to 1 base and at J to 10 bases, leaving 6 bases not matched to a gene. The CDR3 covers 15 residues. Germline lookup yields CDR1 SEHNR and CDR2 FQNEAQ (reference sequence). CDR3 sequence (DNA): TGTGCCAGCAGCTTAGAGGGACAGGCTTACTCACCCCTCCACTTT. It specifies CASSLEGQAYSPLHF.

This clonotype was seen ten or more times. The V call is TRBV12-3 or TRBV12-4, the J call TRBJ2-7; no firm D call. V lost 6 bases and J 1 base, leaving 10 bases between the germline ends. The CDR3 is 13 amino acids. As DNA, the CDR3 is TGTGCCAGCAGCATACAGACTTCCTACGAGCAGTACTTC. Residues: CASSIQTSYEQYF.

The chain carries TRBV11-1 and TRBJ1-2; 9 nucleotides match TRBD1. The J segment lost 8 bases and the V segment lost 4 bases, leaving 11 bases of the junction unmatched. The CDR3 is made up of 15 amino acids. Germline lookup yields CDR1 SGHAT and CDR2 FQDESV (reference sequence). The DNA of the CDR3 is TGTGCCAGCAGCTGGGGTACAGGGGGCCCGTGGGGCTACACCTTC. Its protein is CASSWGTGGPWGYTF. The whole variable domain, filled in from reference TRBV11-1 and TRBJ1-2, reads EAEVAQSPRYKITEKSQAVAFWCDPISGHATLYWYRQILGQGPELLVQFQDESVVDDSQLPKDRFSAERLKGVDSTLKIQPAELGDSAMYLCASSWGTGGPWGYTFGSGTRLTVV.

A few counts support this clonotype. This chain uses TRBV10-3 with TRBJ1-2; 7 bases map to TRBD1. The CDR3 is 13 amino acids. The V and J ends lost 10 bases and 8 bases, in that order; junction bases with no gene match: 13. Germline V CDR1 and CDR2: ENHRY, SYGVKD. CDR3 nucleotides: TGTGCCAGCAGCGAACAGGGGATCGGGGGCTACACCTTC. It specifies CASSEQGIGGYTF.

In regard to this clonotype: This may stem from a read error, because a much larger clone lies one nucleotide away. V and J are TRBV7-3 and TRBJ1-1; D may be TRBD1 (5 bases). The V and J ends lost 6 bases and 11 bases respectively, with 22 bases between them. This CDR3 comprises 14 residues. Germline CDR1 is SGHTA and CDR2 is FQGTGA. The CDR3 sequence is CASRSYGMTEMAFF. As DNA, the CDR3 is TGTGCCAGCAGATCATACGGAATGACAGAGATGGCTTTCTTT.

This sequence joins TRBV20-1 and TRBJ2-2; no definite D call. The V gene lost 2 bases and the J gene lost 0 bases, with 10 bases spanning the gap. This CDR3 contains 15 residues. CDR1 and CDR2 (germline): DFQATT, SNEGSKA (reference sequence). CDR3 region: CSARLETPNTGELFF. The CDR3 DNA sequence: TGCAGTGCTAGATTAGAGACTCCGAACACCGGGGAGCTGTTTTTT.